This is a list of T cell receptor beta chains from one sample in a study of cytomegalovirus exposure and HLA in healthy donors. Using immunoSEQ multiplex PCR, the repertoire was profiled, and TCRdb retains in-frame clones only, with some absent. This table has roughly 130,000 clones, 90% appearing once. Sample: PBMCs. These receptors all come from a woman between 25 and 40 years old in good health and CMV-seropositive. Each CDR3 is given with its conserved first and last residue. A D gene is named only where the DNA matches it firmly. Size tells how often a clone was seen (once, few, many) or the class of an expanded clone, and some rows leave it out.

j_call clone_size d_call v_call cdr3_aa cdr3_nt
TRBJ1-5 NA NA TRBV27 CASSLYGQSNQPQHF TGTGCCAGCAGTTTATATGGACAGAGCAATCAGCCCCAGCATTTT
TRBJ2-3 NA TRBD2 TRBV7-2 CASSLISSGVVDTQYF TGTGCCAGCAGCTTAATATCTAGCGGGGTTGTAGATACGCAGTATTTT
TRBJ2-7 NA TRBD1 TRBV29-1 CSVGDRGPGYF TGCAGCGTTGGGGATAGGGGGCCGGGGTACTTC
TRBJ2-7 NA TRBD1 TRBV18 CASSPRTGLYEQYF TGTGCCAGCTCACCACGGACAGGGCTCTACGAGCAGTACTTC
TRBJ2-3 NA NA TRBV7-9 CASTEQSTDTQYF TGTGCCAGCACTGAACAGTCCACAGATACGCAGTATTTT
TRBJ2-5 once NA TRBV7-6 CASSLARAVQETQYF TGTGCCAGCAGCTTAGCGCGGGCAGTCCAAGAGACCCAGTACTTC
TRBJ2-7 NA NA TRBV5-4 CASSLDRLFGEQYF TGTGCCAGCAGCTTGGACAGGTTGTTTGGAGAGCAGTACTTC
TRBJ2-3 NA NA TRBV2 CASTLSADTQYF TGTGCCAGCACCCTCTCGGCAGATACGCAGTATTTT
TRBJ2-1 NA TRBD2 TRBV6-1 CASTPGLAGEFEQFF TGTGCCAGCACCCCCGGGCTAGCGGGAGAGTTTGAGCAGTTCTTC
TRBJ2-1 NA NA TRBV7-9 CASSLDGGFANEQFF TGTGCCAGCAGCTTAGATGGGGGGTTCGCAAATGAGCAGTTCTTC
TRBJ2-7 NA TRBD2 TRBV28 CASSLRGGSLEQYF TGTGCCAGCAGTTTACGCGGGGGGTCTCTCGAGCAGTACTTC
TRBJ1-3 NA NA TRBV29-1 CSVQKQGIAGNTIYF TGCAGCGTACAAAAACAGGGAATAGCTGGAAACACCATATATTTT